This note documents a single T cell receptor beta chain sequence. Noted time point: after dendritic cell vaccination, including at tumor progression/relapse. This CDR3 region has 15 residues. Per germline, CDR1 SEHNR and CDR2 FQNEAQ (reference sequence). V was clipped by 3 bases and J by 4 bases; unmatched bases: 4. The data stem from a study of glioma-infiltrating T cells after dendritic cell vaccination. Study details: Three intradermal dendritic cell vaccine injections were given every two weeks.

The data were produced by immunoSEQ multiplex PCR, yet TCRdb's version contains in-frame clones alone and is incomplete. The data hold around 10,000 clones, with roughly 86% observed a single time. V is TRBV7-9 and J is TRBJ2-7; 12 bases agree with TRBD1. The sequence came from a human donor with glioblastoma. Sequencing was performed on blood, taken after dendritic cell vaccination. The CDR3 spells CASSFRDRGHYEQYF. CDR3 in DNA: TGTGCCAGCAGCTTCCGGGACAGGGGGCATTACGAGCAGTACTTC.